The 27 T cell receptor beta chains given below trace back to one sample, sequenced in a study of neurological immune-mediated disorders. Via MiXCR, TCRdb re-called the 5' RACE reads, giving one row per CDR3 protein. Of 45,000 to 55,000 distinct CDR3 sequences listed, over 4.5% are singletons. The sample taken for sequencing was CD4+ T cells from blood. The receptor set was obtained from a woman younger than 30 with multiple sclerosis.

This clonotype was detected many times. Relative to the germline gene, one junction end is altered; a read error may explain this. The CDR3 region has the DNA TGCGCCGGTTCGGGGGGACGGCAAGAGACCCAGTACTTC. This translates into CAGSGGRQETQYF. V gene TRBV6-6 combines with J gene TRBJ2-5; 7 nucleotides agree with TRBD2. Germline V gene sequence: CDR1 MNHNY, CDR2 SVGAGI (reference sequence). This CDR3 has 13 amino acids.

This clonotype is judged medium-sized. J is TRBJ2-7 and V is TRBV28; D may be TRBD2 (6 bases). The CDR3 spans 15 residues. V was shortened by 1 base and J by 4 bases, with 14 bases between the two germline ends. Germline CDR1 and CDR2: MDHEN and SYDVKM. The CDR3 here is CASSLSRAGKYEQYF. For the CDR3, the DNA is TGTGCCAGCAGTTTATCTAGGGCGGGGAAATACGAGCAGTACTTC.

This clonotype is medium-sized. J is TRBJ1-1 and V is TRBV5-1, with D hard to call. This CDR3 region has 14 residues. V gave up 1 base and J gave up 1 base, with 8 bases separating them. Germline V gene sequence: CDR1 SGHRS, CDR2 YFSETQ. The CDR3 DNA sequence: TGCGCCAGCAGCTTGAGACCGCAGAACACTGAAGCTTTCTTT. It is translated as CASSLRPQNTEAFF. Together with reference TRBV5-1 and TRBJ1-1, the CDR3 gives the full variable domain: KAGVTQTPRYLIKTRGQQVTLSCSPISGHRSVSWYQQTPGQGLQFLFEYFSETQRNKGNFPGRFSGRQFSNSRSEMNVSTLELGDSALYLCASSLRPQNTEAFFGQGTRLTVV.

In its sample, this clonotype was seen many times. V is TRBV20-1 and J is TRBJ2-5; 8 nucleotides match TRBD2. Germline V gene lookup returns CDR1 DFQATT and CDR2 SNEGSKA (reference sequence). The J segment lost 1 base and the V segment lost 5 bases, leaving 9 bases of the junction unmatched. The CDR3 loop spans 15 amino acids. The CDR3 nucleotides are TGCAGTGCTTTCGATAGCGGGGTTTCCCAAGAGACCCAGTACTTC. It encodes CSAFDSGVSQETQYF.

This clonotype showed up many times. The chain employs TRBV6-5 and TRBJ1-3; tentatively, D is TRBD1 (5 bases). The CDR3 consists of 18 residues. Trimming pared 6 bases from V and 0 bases from J, leaving 21 bases between. Germline V lookup: CDR1 MNHEY, CDR2 SVGAGI. For the CDR3, the DNA is TGTGCCAGCAGCCGATATTCCAGGGTTTACTCCTCTGGAAACACCATATATTTT. Its protein is CASSRYSRVYSSGNTIYF.

There are many counts of this clonotype. The rearrangement joins TRBV27 to TRBJ1-2, with D possibly TRBD1 on 5 matching bases. Trimming left V 4 bases short and J 8 bases short, with 17 bases between. The CDR3 covers 14 residues. CDR1 is MNHEY, CDR2 SMNVEV, per germline (reference sequence). The CDR3 here is CASSSLDRGSGYTF. The CDR3 coding sequence is TGTGCCAGCAGTTCCCTCGACCGGGGGAGCGGCTACACCTTC.

At least ten counts were recorded for this clonotype. V gene TRBV5-1 combines with J gene TRBJ1-3; the match to TRBD1 covers 7 bases. Germline V gene data show CDR1 as SGHRS and CDR2 as YFSETQ. The CDR3 runs to 14 residues. The J segment lost 2 bases and the V segment lost 3 bases, leaving 2 bases of the junction unmatched. The CDR3 is CASSSQGTGNTIYF. CDR3 nucleotide sequence: TGCGCCAGCAGCTCACAGGGGACTGGAAACACCATATATTTT.

This clonotype was detected many times. The genes are TRBV12-3 or TRBV12-4 and TRBJ2-3; D remains unclear. With 4 bases removed from V and 2 bases from J, the gap between germline ends came to 4 bases. This CDR3 contains 12 residues. The CDR3 DNA is TGTGCCAGCAGTTGGACCACAGATACGCAGTATTTT. The encoded protein is CASSWTTDTQYF.

This clonotype was recorded many times. The chain uses TRBV5-1 and TRBJ2-3, with D hard to call. V was trimmed by 2 bases and J by 2 bases, leaving 3 bases between them. CDR3 size: 12 residues. Germline assignment: CDR1 SGHRS and CDR2 YFSETQ. The chain's CDR3 is CASSFSTDTQYF. The CDR3 DNA is TGCGCCAGCAGCTTCTCCACAGATACGCAGTATTTT.

At least ten counts were recorded for this clonotype. The chain joins TRBV11-1 to TRBJ2-3, with D possibly called TRBD1 or TRBD2 (5 bases each). This CDR3 has 16 amino acids. The V and J ends lost 1 base and 3 bases respectively, with 14 bases between them. The germline V gene encodes CDR1 SGHAT and CDR2 FQDESV (reference sequence). Here the CDR3 DNA reads TGTGCCAGCAGCTTAGAGGTCAGGGAGTGGACAGATACGCAGTATTTT. Translating gives CASSLEVREWTDTQYF.

This clonotype was observed at least ten times. The chain combines TRBV20-1 with TRBJ1-1; no definite D call. Trimming removed 2 bases at V and 3 bases at J, with 34 bases between. Germline V lookup: CDR1 DFQATT, CDR2 SNEGSKA (reference sequence). CDR3 length: 21 residues. CDR3 in amino acids: CSARRGIRRSSSGGRDTEAFF. CDR3 coding DNA: TGCAGTGCTAGACGGGGAATCAGAAGATCGAGCTCCGGAGGGAGGGACACTGAAGCTTTCTTT.

This clonotype appeared many times. The rearrangement uses TRBV5-1 and TRBJ2-7; D uncertain. CDR3 length equals 14 residues. Germline V gene lookup returns CDR1 SGHRS and CDR2 YFSETQ. V was cut by 0 bases and J by 3 bases, with 10 bases left in between. DNA for the CDR3: TGCGCCAGCAGCTTGGAGTCTGGAGTCTACGAGCAGTACGTC. Its translation is CASSLESGVYEQYV.

The table lists this clonotype with many counts. The genes are TRBV20-1 and TRBJ2-7; no reliable D call. This CDR3 is built from 11 residues. V dropped 2 bases and J dropped 9 bases, with 11 bases sitting between them. Germline V lookup: CDR1 DFQATT, CDR2 SNEGSKA (reference sequence). The CDR3 region is CSARLLALQYV. For the CDR3, the DNA is TGCAGTGCTAGACTCCTGGCCTTGCAGTACGTC.

At least ten counts were recorded for this clonotype. The V and J genes are TRBV7-2 and TRBJ2-1; TRBD2 aligns across 9 bases. CDR1 and CDR2 from the germline V gene are SGHTA and FQGNSA. This CDR3 comprises 16 residues. V was pared by 0 bases and J by 8 bases, with 8 bases of the junction left unmatched. For the CDR3, the DNA is TGTGCCAGCAGCTTAGCGGGGGCTAGCGGGAAGGATGAGCAGTTCTTC. It codes for CASSLAGASGKDEQFF. The entire variable domain, with the rest obtained from reference TRBV7-2 and TRBJ2-1, is as follows: GAGVSQSPSNKVTEKGKDVELRCDPISGHTALYWYRQSLGQGLEFLIYFQGNSAPDKSGLPSDRFSAERTGGSVSTLTIQRTQQEDSAVYLCASSLAGASGKDEQFFGPGTRLTVL.

At least ten counts were recorded for this clonotype. This chain joins TRBV5-1 and TRBJ1-1, with 9 bases that match TRBD1. This CDR3 region has 14 residues. With 4 bases clipped from V and 8 bases from J, the junction kept 9 bases outside the gene matches. Germline lookup yields CDR1 SGHRS and CDR2 YFSETQ. The CDR3 DNA is TGCGCCAGCAGCGGAGGGACAGGGAAGGGAGAAGCTTTCTTT. This gives the protein CASSGGTGKGEAFF.

This clonotype occurred many times. The genes are TRBV7-2 and TRBJ2-1; 15 bases align to TRBD2. The junction had 9 bases not matched to a gene; V was cut back by 5 bases and J by 7 bases. CDR1 is SGHTA and CDR2 is FQGNSA in the germline V gene. The CDR3 spans 17 residues. As DNA, the CDR3 is TGTGCCAGCAGCACCGGGACTAGCGGGAGGCACGGGAATGAGCAGTTCTTC. This sequence encodes CASSTGTSGRHGNEQFF.

The rearrangement uses TRBV20-1 and TRBJ1-2; D uncertain. The length of the CDR3 is 13 residues. CDR1 DFQATT and CDR2 SNEGSKA come from the germline V gene (reference sequence). Trimming took 1 base from V and 2 from J, leaving 8 bases between them. CDR3 residues: CSARGTENYGYTF. The CDR3 bases are TGCAGTGCTAGAGGTACAGAGAACTATGGCTACACCTTC.

This clonotype has ten or more counts. This CDR3 reads CASRPTGFYGYTF. CDR3 nucleotides: TGTGCCAGCAGACCAACAGGATTCTATGGCTACACCTTC. The rearrangement links TRBV6-5 to TRBJ1-2, with D perhaps matching TRBD1 (5 bases). Germline CDR1 MNHEY, CDR2 SVGAGI. The V end was cut by 6 bases, the J end by 4 bases, with 12 bases between. The CDR3 is 13 amino acids.

Many counts were recorded for this clonotype. This rearrangement joins TRBV3-1 to TRBJ2-1; D gene ambiguous. Trimming left V 1 base short and J 9 bases short, with 4 bases between. This CDR3 is built from 11 residues. Germline lookup yields CDR1 LGHDT and CDR2 YNNKEL (reference sequence). CDR3 region: CASSQATEQFF. CDR3 nucleotides: TGTGCCAGCAGCCAAGCGACTGAGCAGTTCTTC.

This clonotype has a count of ten or more. This chain uses TRBV7-9 with TRBJ1-2; TRBD1 is a possible D gene (6 bases). Between the trimmed V and J ends, which lost 5 bases and 2 bases, there was a span of 15 bases. This CDR3 has 15 residues. In germline, CDR1 is SEHNR, CDR2 FQNEAQ (reference sequence). CDR3 sequence reads: CASSIPGTSNYGYTF. The CDR3 region has the DNA TGTGCCAGCAGCATACCCGGGACATCCAACTATGGCTACACCTTC.

The table lists this clonotype with many counts. This chain links TRBV20-1 with TRBJ1-2; 9 bases are a match to TRBD1. This CDR3 spans 13 amino acids. The V gene end was trimmed by 3 bases and the J gene end by 6 bases; junction bases not matched to a gene: 5. CDR1 is DFQATT and CDR2 is SNEGSKA in the germline V gene (reference sequence). This CDR3 is CSASLRTGDGYTF. DNA for the CDR3: TGCAGTGCTAGTCTGCGGACAGGGGATGGCTACACCTTC.

This clonotype has just a few counts. The chain joins TRBV10-1 to TRBJ1-1; D is ambiguous. Trimming took 0 bases from V and 1 from J, leaving 9 bases between them. Per germline, CDR1 WNHNN and CDR2 SYGVQD (reference sequence). The CDR3 spans 15 residues. The CDR3 spells CASSESNVRNTEAFF. CDR3 DNA sequence: TGCGCCAGCAGTGAGTCTAACGTCCGGAACACTGAAGCTTTCTTT.

Ten or more counts support this clonotype. CDR3 nucleotide sequence: TGTGCCAGTAGTAGGAGCTCAGGGGGCTGGGCCTGGGGGGCTTTCTTT. It yields the protein CASSRSSGGWAWGAFF. The chain recombines TRBV19 with TRBJ1-1; TRBD1 matches 8 bases. Germline V gives CDR1 LNHDA, CDR2 SQIVND (reference sequence). V lost 4 bases, J lost 11 bases, and 18 bases stayed unmatched. The CDR3 is 16 residues long.

Only a few counts were recorded for this clonotype. This chain connects TRBV5-4 to TRBJ2-5, with D possibly being TRBD1 (6 bases). V lost 1 base, J lost 5 bases, and 12 bases lay in between. CDR3 size: 14 residues. Germline lookup yields CDR1 SGHNT and CDR2 YYREEE (reference sequence). CDR3: CASSLNRAMETQYF. The CDR3, as DNA: TGTGCCAGCAGCTTGAACAGGGCTATGGAGACCCAGTACTTC. The variable domain in full, completed from reference TRBV5-4 and TRBJ2-5, reads ETGVTQSPTHLIKTRGQQVTLRCSSQSGHNTVSWYQQALGQGPQFIFQYYREEENGRGNFPPRFSGLQFPNYSSELNVNALELDDSALYLCASSLNRAMETQYFGPGTRLLVL.

This clonotype occurred many times. The chain combines TRBV28 with TRBJ1-1, with D uncertain. V lost 7 bases, J lost 9 bases, and 18 bases lay in between. Germline lookup yields CDR1 MDHEN and CDR2 SYDVKM. The CDR3 spans 13 residues. CDR3 sequence: CASTGGGPHKAFF. CDR3 DNA sequence: TGTGCCAGCACCGGTGGAGGGCCCCATAAAGCTTTCTTT.

This clonotype has a single count. This chain connects TRBV5-4 to TRBJ2-3; 10 bases map to TRBD2. The germline V gene has CDR1 SGHNT and CDR2 YYREEE (reference sequence). The CDR3 is 17 residues long. The junction had 14 bases not matched to a gene; V was cut back by 4 bases and J by 6 bases. The CDR3 nucleotides are TGTGCCAGCAGCGGGAGGCTTCCTAGCGGGGGTCGGGATACGCAGTATTTT. Encoded protein: CASSGRLPSGGRDTQYF.

This clonotype was counted at least ten times. V is TRBV5-1 and J is TRBJ2-6; no firm D call. CDR1 SGHRS and CDR2 YFSETQ come from the germline V gene. CDR3 length equals 16 residues. V gave up 4 bases and J gave up 1 base, with 12 bases separating them. The CDR3 DNA reads TGCGCCAGCAGCCCACCTAGGCTATCTGGGGCCAACGTCCTGACTTTC. It encodes CASSPPRLSGANVLTF.